Following are 20 T cell receptor beta chains from one sample sequenced in a study of T cells in tuberculosis. TCRdb keeps only in-frame clones here, not all; method: immunoSEQ multiplex PCR. The sample lists around 19,000 clones; approximately 90% were seen once. Material for sequencing was PBMCs. The origin of the receptors is a donor aged 10-30 years with latent tuberculosis or without tuberculosis infection.

The chain has TRBV15 and TRBJ2-2; 8 nucleotides match TRBD1. Germline V gene lookup returns CDR1 LNHNV and CDR2 YYDKDF (reference sequence). The CDR3 sequence is 15 residues long. V shed 3 bases, J shed 6 bases, and the junction held 6 bases outside the gene matches. The CDR3 here is CATSRENRGAGELFF. CDR3 DNA: TGTGCCACCAGCAGGGAGAACAGGGGGGCCGGGGAGCTGTTTTTT.

This clone was observed once. The chain joins TRBV5-1 to TRBJ1-2; 9 positions agree with TRBD1. V lost 4 bases to trimming and J lost 4 bases; unmatched junction nucleotides: 8. The germline CDR1 and CDR2 sequences are SGHRS and YFSETQ. The CDR3 is made up of 15 amino acids. CDR3 sequence: CASSAGTGRAYGYTF. The CDR3 nucleotides read TGCGCCAGCAGCGCCGGGACAGGGAGGGCCTATGGCTACACCTTC.

In DNA, the CDR3 is TGTGCCATGACTCGGGACAGGGTATTCGGGGAAGCTTTCTTT. Translated: CAMTRDRVFGEAFF. V is TRBV6-1 and J is TRBJ1-1; 9 nucleotides match TRBD1. The V gene's germline CDR1 is MNHNS and CDR2 SASEGT. The CDR3 spans 14 residues. Trimming cost V 10 bases and J 8 bases; bases outside gene matches: 14.

This sequence joins TRBV5-4 and TRBJ2-5, with 8 positions matching TRBD2. Germline CDR1 and CDR2: SGHNT and YYREEE (reference sequence). The CDR3 length is 15 residues. V gave up 1 base and J gave up 5 bases; unmatched junction bases: 7. CDR3 sequence reads: CASSLRGGPGETQYF. The CDR3 bases are TGTGCCAGCAGCTTGCGGGGGGGGCCAGGGGAGACCCAGTACTTC. Looking up the rest from reference TRBV5-4 and TRBJ2-5 gives the full variable domain: ETGVTQSPTHLIKTRGQQVTLRCSSQSGHNTVSWYQQALGQGPQFIFQYYREEENGRGNFPPRFSGLQFPNYSSELNVNALELDDSALYLCASSLRGGPGETQYFGPGTRLLVL.

The gene calls are TRBV5-1 and TRBJ1-1, with D unresolved. Germline CDR1 SGHRS, CDR2 YFSETQ. The germline V and J ends were trimmed by 0 bases and 5 bases, with 8 bases remaining between them. The CDR3 loop spans 13 amino acids. CDR3 sequence: CASSLEGGTEAFF. CDR3 sequence (DNA): TGCGCCAGCAGCTTGGAGGGAGGGACTGAAGCTTTCTTT. Using reference TRBV5-1 and TRBJ1-1 for the parts outside the CDR3, the full variable domain is KAGVTQTPRYLIKTRGQQVTLSCSPISGHRSVSWYQQTPGQGLQFLFEYFSETQRNKGNFPGRFSGRQFSNSRSEMNVSTLELGDSALYLCASSLEGGTEAFFGQGTRLTVV.

The chain recombines TRBV7-2 with TRBJ1-1, with D possibly being TRBD1 (5 bases). This CDR3 spans 15 amino acids. The V and J ends lost 1 base and 3 bases respectively, with 12 bases between them. CDR1 is SGHTA, CDR2 FQGNSA, per germline. CDR3 loop: CASSLVVGADTEAFF. CDR3 bases: TGTGCCAGCAGCTTAGTGGTTGGGGCCGACACTGAAGCTTTCTTT.

This clone is classed as large (0.1 to 1%). This chain joins TRBV29-1 and TRBJ2-5, with 8 bases matching TRBD2. Trimming removed 7 bases from V and 3 bases from J; junction bases left unmatched: 4. This CDR3 spans 12 amino acids. Germline V gene lookup returns CDR1 SQVTM and CDR2 ANQGSEA. The CDR3 nucleotides are TGCAGCGCCACGGGGGGGAAAGAGACCCAGTACTTC. Amino acids: CSATGGKETQYF.

In its sample, this clone was seen a few times. V is TRBV10-3 and J is TRBJ2-1, with 9 bases that match TRBD2. The CDR3 is 15 amino acids. Germline V gene lookup returns CDR1 ENHRY and CDR2 SYGVKD. J was trimmed by 2 bases and V by 5 bases; bases with no gene match: 4. Written as DNA, the CDR3 is TGTGCCATCAGTCTTCTAGCGGGGCCCTACAATGAGCAGTTCTTC. Translated: CAISLLAGPYNEQFF.

V usage is TRBV30 and J usage is TRBJ1-3, with D uncertain. With 8 bases removed from V and 7 bases from J, the gap between germline ends came to 3 bases. CDR1 is GTSNPN and CDR2 is SVGIG in the germline V gene (reference sequence). This CDR3 is 8 amino acids long. DNA for the CDR3: TGTGCCCTTAACACCATATATTTT. Encoded protein: CALNTIYF.

This clone was recorded once. The chain links TRBV30 to TRBJ1-2; D gene unclear. Germline V gene lookup returns CDR1 GTSNPN and CDR2 SVGIG (reference sequence). This CDR3 has 12 residues. Trimming cost V 4 bases and J 4 bases, with 10 bases left between them. In nucleotides, the CDR3 is TGTGCCTGGACAAGAGGGTCCTATGGCTACACCTTC. Translating it yields CAWTRGSYGYTF.

This clone came up once. V usage is TRBV6-6 and J usage is TRBJ1-1; 7 nucleotides match TRBD1. There are 16 residues in the CDR3. The germline V gene encodes CDR1 MNHNY and CDR2 SVGAGI (reference sequence). J gave up 3 bases and V 0 bases, and 7 bases lay outside the gene matches. CDR3 DNA: TGTGCCAGCAGTTACTCCCCGACAGGGTACTACACTGAAGCTTTCTTT. It translates to CASSYSPTGYYTEAFF.

The chain has TRBV11-2 and TRBJ1-3; D is unclear. CDR1 SGHAT and CDR2 FQNNGV come from the germline V gene. V gave up 7 bases and J gave up 1 base, with 14 bases separating them. The CDR3 spans 15 residues. The CDR3 DNA sequence: TGTGCCAGCACCTACCGGGGTGGATCTGGAAACACCATATATTTT. Translation: CASTYRGGSGNTIYF.

The genes are TRBV7-2 and TRBJ2-1, with TRBD1 matching 7 bases. In germline, CDR1 is SGHTA, CDR2 FQGNSA. V shed 5 bases and J 0 bases; nucleotides not matched to a gene: 4. CDR3 length equals 15 residues. The CDR3 here is CASSTYRGSYNEQFF. CDR3 in DNA: TGTGCCAGCAGCACATACAGGGGCTCCTACAATGAGCAGTTCTTC. The complete variable domain, with remaining parts taken from reference TRBV7-2 and TRBJ2-1, reads GAGVSQSPSNKVTEKGKDVELRCDPISGHTALYWYRQSLGQGLEFLIYFQGNSAPDKSGLPSDRFSAERTGGSVSTLTIQRTQQEDSAVYLCASSTYRGSYNEQFFGPGTRLTVL.

This chain connects TRBV5-6 to TRBJ1-2; weak D call: TRBD1 (6 bases). CDR1 and CDR2 from the germline V gene are SGHDT and YYEEEE. The CDR3 has 13 residues. V lost 5 bases and J lost 9, with 17 bases in between. The CDR3 is CASRIIQGVSYTF. The CDR3 bases are TGTGCCAGCAGAATTATACAGGGCGTTAGCTACACCTTC.

Comments on this clone: The junction differs from germline at one of its ends, possibly a read error. The chain combines TRBV7-2 with TRBJ1-1, with no clear D. The germline V gene has CDR1 SGHTA and CDR2 FQGNSA. The CDR3 contains 12 residues. CDR3: CASSLVLSAITF. The CDR3 nucleotides are TGTGCCAGCAGCTTAGTCCTGAGTGCCATTACTTTT.

The chain joins TRBV6-1 to TRBJ1-6; D is ambiguous. This CDR3 comprises 13 residues. Germline CDR1 is MNHNS and CDR2 is SASEGT. Trimming took 8 bases from V and 0 from J, leaving 5 bases between them. The CDR3 here is CASAPSYNSPLHF. The CDR3 DNA reads TGTGCCAGCGCGCCCTCCTATAATTCACCCCTCCACTTT.

This clone is a singleton in its sample. CDR3 protein: CASSVGASGGAETQYF. CDR3 DNA sequence: TGTGCCAGCAGCGTAGGGGCTAGCGGGGGGGCAGAGACCCAGTACTTC. The chain carries TRBV9 and TRBJ2-5, with TRBD2 identical over 12 bases. The CDR3 is made up of 16 amino acids. The germline V gene has CDR1 SGDLS and CDR2 YYNGEE. The V and J ends lost 0 bases and 4 bases, in that order; junction bases with no gene match: 4.

This chain joins TRBV10-3 and TRBJ1-1; 9 nucleotides match TRBD1. J lost 4 bases, V lost 4 bases, and 7 bases had no gene match. The CDR3 spans 15 residues. Germline CDR1 is ENHRY and CDR2 is SYGVKD. CDR3 region: CAISGPGQGTTEAFF. CDR3 DNA: TGTGCCATCAGTGGCCCGGGACAGGGAACCACTGAAGCTTTCTTT.

The chain combines TRBV25-1 with TRBJ1-1; D ambiguous. This CDR3 has 14 residues. V was trimmed by 5 bases and J by 1 base, leaving 11 bases between them. Germline V lookup: CDR1 MGHDK, CDR2 SYGVNS. In DNA, the CDR3 is TGTGCCAGCAGTCCTTCTGGGAGGAACACTGAAGCTTTCTTT. This translates into CASSPSGRNTEAFF.

The chain combines TRBV29-1 with TRBJ1-1, with D maybe TRBD1 (5 bases). Germline V gene sequence: CDR1 SQVTM, CDR2 ANQGSEA. Trimming pared 2 bases from V and 4 bases from J, leaving 14 bases between. There are 14 residues in the CDR3. The CDR3 region is CSVETGPVGTEAFF. CDR3 nucleotides: TGCAGCGTTGAAACAGGACCCGTAGGCACTGAAGCTTTCTTT.